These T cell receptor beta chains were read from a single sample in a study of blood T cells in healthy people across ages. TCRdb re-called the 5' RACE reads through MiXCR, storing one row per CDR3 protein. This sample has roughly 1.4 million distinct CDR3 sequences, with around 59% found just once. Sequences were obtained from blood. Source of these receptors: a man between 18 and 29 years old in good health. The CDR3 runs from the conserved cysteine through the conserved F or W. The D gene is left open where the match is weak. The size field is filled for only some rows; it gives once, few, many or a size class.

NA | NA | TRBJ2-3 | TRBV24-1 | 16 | TGTGCCACCAGTGATTTGTCAGAACAGGGAACAGATACGCAGTATTTT | CATSDLSEQGTDTQYF
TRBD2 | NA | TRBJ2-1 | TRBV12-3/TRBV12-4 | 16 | TGTGCCAGCAGCCCTGGGGGGCTAGCGGGAACCAATGAGCAGTTCTTC | CASSPGGLAGTNEQFF
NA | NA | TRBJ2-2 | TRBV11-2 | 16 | TGTGCCAGCAGCTGGGGACACAGATCGAACACCGGGGAGCTGTTTTTT | CASSWGHRSNTGELFF
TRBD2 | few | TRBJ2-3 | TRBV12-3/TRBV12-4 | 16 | TGTGCCAGCAGATACACTATAGCGGGAGGGTTTGATACGCAGTATTTT | CASRYTIAGGFDTQYF
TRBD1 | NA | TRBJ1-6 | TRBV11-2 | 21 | TGTGCCAGCAGCTTAGATCAGGAGTGGACAGGCCTCTTCTCCTATAATTCACCCCTCCACTTT | CASSLDQEWTGLFSYNSPLHF
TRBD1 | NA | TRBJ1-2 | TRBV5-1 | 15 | TGCGCCAGCAGCTTGGACAGGGGATTTGCCTATGGCTACACCTTC | CASSLDRGFAYGYTF
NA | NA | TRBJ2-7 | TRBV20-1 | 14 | TGCAGTGCTAGAGATTCCGGACACCCTAGGGAGCAGTACTTC | CSARDSGHPREQYF
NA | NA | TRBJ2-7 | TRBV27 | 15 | TGTGCCAGCAGTCGACGAGACGTACACTCCTACGAGCAGTACTTC | CASSRRDVHSYEQYF
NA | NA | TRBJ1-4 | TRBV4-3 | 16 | TGCGCCAGCAGCCAAGACGGGAGACAGTTTAATGAAAAACTGTTTTTT | CASSQDGRQFNEKLFF
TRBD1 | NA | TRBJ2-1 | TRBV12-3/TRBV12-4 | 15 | TGTGCCAGCAGTCCCCCCGGGACAGTTTACAATGAGCAGTTCTTC | CASSPPGTVYNEQFF
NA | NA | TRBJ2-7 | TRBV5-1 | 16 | TGCGCCAGCAGCTTGGGAGAGACAGTAGGTGATAACGAGCAGTACTTC | CASSLGETVGDNEQYF
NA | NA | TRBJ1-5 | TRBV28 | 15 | TGTGCCAGCCTTGGACAGTTGTATAGCAATCAGCCCCAGCATTTT | CASLGQLYSNQPQHF
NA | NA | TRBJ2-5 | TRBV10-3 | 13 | TGTGCCACCAGTGTAAGGCAACAAGAGACCCAGTACTTC | CATSVRQQETQYF
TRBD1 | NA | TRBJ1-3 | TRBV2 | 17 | TGTGCCAGCAGTCAACAGGGGGCAAGTTTCTCTGGAAACACCATATATTTT | CASSQQGASFSGNTIYF
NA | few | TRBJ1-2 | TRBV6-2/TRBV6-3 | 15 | TGTGCCAGCAGTTACAGGGAGGGGAACTACTATGGCTACACCTTC | CASSYREGNYYGYTF
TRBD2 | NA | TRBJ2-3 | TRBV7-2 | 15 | TGTGCCAGCAGCTTAACGAACGGGGGGGCCCATACGCAGTATTTT | CASSLTNGGAHTQYF
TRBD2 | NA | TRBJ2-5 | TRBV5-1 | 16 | TGCGCCAGCAGCCTTTTCTTAGCGGGGGCGCAAGAGACCCAGTACTTC | CASSLFLAGAQETQYF
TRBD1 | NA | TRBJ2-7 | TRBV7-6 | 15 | TGTGCCAGCAGCTTAGCGATAGGACAGGGCCACGAGCAGTACTTC | CASSLAIGQGHEQYF
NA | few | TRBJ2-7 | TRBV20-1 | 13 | TGCAGTGCTAGATCGACTAATTCCTACGAGCAGTACTTC | CSARSTNSYEQYF
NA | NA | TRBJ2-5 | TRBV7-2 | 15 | TGTGCCAGCAGCCCCCGGACTATTCTACAAGAGACCCAGTACTTC | CASSPRTILQETQYF
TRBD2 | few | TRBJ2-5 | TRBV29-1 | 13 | TGCAGCGTTGCCACTAGCGGGTTGAAGACCCAGTACTTC | CSVATSGLKTQYF
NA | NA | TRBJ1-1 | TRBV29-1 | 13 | TGCAGCGGGGCGGGACCGACAATAACTGAAGCTTTCTTT | CSGAGPTITEAFF
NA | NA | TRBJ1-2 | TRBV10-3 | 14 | TGTGCCACCACAGGACGGACTTTTAACTATGGCCACACCTTC | CATTGRTFNYGHTF
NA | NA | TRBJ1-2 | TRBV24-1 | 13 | TGTGCCACTAGTGAGTCGGACCTCTATGGCTACACCTTC | CATSESDLYGYTF
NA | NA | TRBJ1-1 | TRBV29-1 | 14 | TGCAGCGCCGACACAACAGGGTCGGGCACTGAAGCTTTCTTT | CSADTTGSGTEAFF
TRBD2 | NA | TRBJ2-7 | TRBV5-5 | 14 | TGTGCCAGCAGCGGGCGGGAGGTTCCCTACGAGCAGTACTTC | CASSGREVPYEQYF
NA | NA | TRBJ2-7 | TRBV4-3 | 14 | TGCGCCAGCAGCCCCGGCCCCAGCTCCTACGAGCAGTACTTC | CASSPGPSSYEQYF
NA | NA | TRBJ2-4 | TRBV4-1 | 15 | TGCGCCAGCAGCCCCCCGGGGCAAAACCCAAACATTCAGTACTTC | CASSPPGQNPNIQYF
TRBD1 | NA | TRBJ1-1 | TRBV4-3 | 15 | TGCGCCAGCAGCCAAGGTGATCCCTGGACAGGGCACGCTTTCTTT | CASSQGDPWTGHAFF
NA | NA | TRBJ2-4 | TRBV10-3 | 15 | TGTGCCATCAGTGAGGGATCGGGCTCCCAAAGCATTCAGTACTTC | CAISEGSGSQSIQYF
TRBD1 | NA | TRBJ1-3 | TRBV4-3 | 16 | TGCGCCAGCAGCCAAGATGGGACAGGGAGTTGGGACACCATATATTTT | CASSQDGTGSWDTIYF
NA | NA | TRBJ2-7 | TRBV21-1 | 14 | TGTGCCAGCAGCGTCCAGGCCAGCTCCTACGAGCAGTACTTC | CASSVQASSYEQYF
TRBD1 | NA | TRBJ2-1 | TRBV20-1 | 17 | TGCAGTGCCACCGGGACAGGGGACGTTGGGACTAATAATGAGCAGTTCTTC | CSATGTGDVGTNNEQFF
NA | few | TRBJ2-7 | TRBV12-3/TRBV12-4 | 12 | TGTGCCAGCGGGGACGTTAGGAACGAGCAGTACTTC | CASGDVRNEQYF
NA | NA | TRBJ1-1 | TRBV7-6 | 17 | TGTGCCAGCAGCTCATTATATCGGGAACCCAAGAACACTGAAGCTTTCTTT | CASSSLYREPKNTEAFF
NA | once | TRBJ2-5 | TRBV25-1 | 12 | TGTGGGACCGGGGGACAGCAAGAGACCCAGTACTTC | CGTGGQQETQYF
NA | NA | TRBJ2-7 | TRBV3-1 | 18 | TGTGCCAGCAGCCAAGACCCCGTCGAGGCGGGACCCTCCTACGAGCAGTACTTC | CASSQDPVEAGPSYEQYF
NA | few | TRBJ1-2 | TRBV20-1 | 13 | TGCAGTGCTAGAGCCAGGCTCCACTATGGCTACACCTTC | CSARARLHYGYTF
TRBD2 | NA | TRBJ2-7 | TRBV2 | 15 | TGTGCCAGCGAAAGCCGCGGACTAGCCTCCTACGAGCAGTACTTC | CASESRGLASYEQYF
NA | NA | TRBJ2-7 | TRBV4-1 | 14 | TGCGCCAGCAGCCAAGGGGTACAGGTCTACGAGCAGTACTTC | CASSQGVQVYEQYF
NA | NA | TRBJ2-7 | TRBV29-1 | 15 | TGCAGCGTTGAAGATTCCGGCAGACAGTCCTACGAGCAGTACTTC | CSVEDSGRQSYEQYF
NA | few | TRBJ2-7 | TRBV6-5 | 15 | TGTGCCAGCAGTTACGGACAGCCGGTTTCCTACGAGCAGTACTTC | CASSYGQPVSYEQYF
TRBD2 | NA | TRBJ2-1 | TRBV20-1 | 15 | TGCAGTGCTAGAAAGCGCGGGGGGTCCTACAATGAGCAGTTCTTC | CSARKRGGSYNEQFF
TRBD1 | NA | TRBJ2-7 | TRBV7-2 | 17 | TGTGCCAGCAGCTTAGCGGCCACGGACAGGATGACCTACGAGCAGTACTTC | CASSLAATDRMTYEQYF
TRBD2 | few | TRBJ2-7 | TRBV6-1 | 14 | TGTGCCAGCAGCACAAGACTAGCGCTGACCGAGCAGTACTTC | CASSTRLALTEQYF
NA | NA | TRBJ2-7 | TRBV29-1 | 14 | TGCAGCGTTGTGGGGGGGGGCTCCTTAGGTGAGCAGTACTTC | CSVVGGGSLGEQYF
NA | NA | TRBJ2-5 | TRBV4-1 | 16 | TGCGCCAGCAGCCAAGAGACTGGCGGGGCCCAGGAGACCCAGTACTTC | CASSQETGGAQETQYF
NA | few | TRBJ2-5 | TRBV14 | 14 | TGTGCCAGCAGCCGGGTGGGGGAGCAAGAGACCCAGTACTTC | CASSRVGEQETQYF
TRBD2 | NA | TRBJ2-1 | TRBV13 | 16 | TGTGCCAGCAGCTTAGGAAGGGGGACTAGTTACAATGAGCAGTTCTTC | CASSLGRGTSYNEQFF
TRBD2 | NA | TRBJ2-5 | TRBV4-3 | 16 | TGCGCCAGCAGCCAAGGCGGCGGGGGGGGTCCGGAGACCCAGTACTTC | CASSQGGGGGPETQYF
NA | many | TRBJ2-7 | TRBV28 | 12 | TGTGCCAGCAGCTCCCAGAGGTACGAGCAGTACTTC | CASSSQRYEQYF
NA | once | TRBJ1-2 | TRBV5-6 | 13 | TGTGCCAGCAGATCAGGCTTCTACTATGGCTACACCTTC | CASRSGFYYGYTF
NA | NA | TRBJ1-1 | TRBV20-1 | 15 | TGCAGTGCGCCAACTGGAGGGGCCAACCTATTTGAAGCTTTCTTT | CSAPTGGANLFEAFF
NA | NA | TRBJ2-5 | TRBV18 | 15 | TGTGCCAGCTCACCGGAACTAGAGTACCAAGAGACCCAGTACTTC | CASSPELEYQETQYF